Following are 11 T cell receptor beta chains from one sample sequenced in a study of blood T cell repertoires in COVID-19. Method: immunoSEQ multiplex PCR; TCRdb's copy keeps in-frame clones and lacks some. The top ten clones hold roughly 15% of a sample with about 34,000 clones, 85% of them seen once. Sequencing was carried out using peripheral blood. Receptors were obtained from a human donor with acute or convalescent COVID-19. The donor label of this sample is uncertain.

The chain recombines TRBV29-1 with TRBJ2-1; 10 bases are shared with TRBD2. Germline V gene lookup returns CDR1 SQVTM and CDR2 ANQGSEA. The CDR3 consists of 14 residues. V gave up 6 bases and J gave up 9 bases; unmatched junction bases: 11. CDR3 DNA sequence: TGCAGCGTAGGAACTAGCGGGGCCCGTTCTGAGCAGTTCTTC. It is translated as CSVGTSGARSEQFF.

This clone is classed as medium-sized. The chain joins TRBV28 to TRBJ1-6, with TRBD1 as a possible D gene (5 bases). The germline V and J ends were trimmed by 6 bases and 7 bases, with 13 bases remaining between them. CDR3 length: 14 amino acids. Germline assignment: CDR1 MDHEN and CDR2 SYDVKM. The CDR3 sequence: CASRPQGSNSPLHF. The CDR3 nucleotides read TGTGCCAGCAGACCTCAGGGTTCGAATTCACCCCTCCACTTT.

CDR3 DNA: TGTGCCAGCAGAGACCCGACGGGGTACAACACTGAAGCTTTCTTT. Amino acids: CASRDPTGYNTEAFF. V usage is TRBV3-1 (or the pseudogene TRBV3-2) and J usage is TRBJ1-1; D call uncertain. The CDR3 loop spans 15 amino acids. V was shortened by 6 bases and J by 2 bases, with 16 bases between the two germline ends. Germline V CDR1 and CDR2: LGHDT, YNNKEL (reference sequence).

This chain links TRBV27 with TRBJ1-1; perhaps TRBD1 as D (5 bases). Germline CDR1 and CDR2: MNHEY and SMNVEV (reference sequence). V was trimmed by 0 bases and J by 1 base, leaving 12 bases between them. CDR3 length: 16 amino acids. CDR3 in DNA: TGTGCCAGCAGTTTATCTTCCTTCCAGGGGAACACTGAAGCTTTCTTT. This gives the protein CASSLSSFQGNTEAFF.

The CDR3 bases are TGTGCCACCAGCGGCCGGGACCCTCGAACCGGGACATATGGAAACACCATATATTTT. It encodes CATSGRDPRTGTYGNTIYF. The chain carries TRBV15 and TRBJ1-3; the D gene is possibly TRBD1 (6 bases). Germline V gene data show CDR1 as LNHNV and CDR2 as YYDKDF (reference sequence). This CDR3 is built from 19 residues. The V end was cut by 5 bases, the J end by 3 bases, with 26 bases between.

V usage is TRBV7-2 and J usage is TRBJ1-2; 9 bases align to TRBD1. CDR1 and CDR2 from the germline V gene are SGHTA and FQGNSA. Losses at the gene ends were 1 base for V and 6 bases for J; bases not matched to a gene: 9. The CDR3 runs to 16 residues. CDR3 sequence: CASSLGGQGSSHGYTF. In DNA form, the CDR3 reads TGTGCCAGCAGCTTAGGGGGACAGGGAAGTAGTCATGGCTACACCTTC.

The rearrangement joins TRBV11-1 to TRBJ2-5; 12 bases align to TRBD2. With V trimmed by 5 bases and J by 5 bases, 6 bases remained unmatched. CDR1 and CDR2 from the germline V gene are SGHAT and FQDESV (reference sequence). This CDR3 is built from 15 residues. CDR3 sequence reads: CASSLTSGSQETQYF. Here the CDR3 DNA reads TGTGCCAGCAGCCTGACTAGCGGGAGTCAGGAGACCCAGTACTTC.

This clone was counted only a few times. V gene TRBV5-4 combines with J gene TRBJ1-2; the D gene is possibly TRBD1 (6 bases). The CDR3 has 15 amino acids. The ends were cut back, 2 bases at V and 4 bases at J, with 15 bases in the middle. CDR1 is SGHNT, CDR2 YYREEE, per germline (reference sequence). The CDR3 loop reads CASSFADRAFYGYTF. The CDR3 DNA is TGTGCCAGCAGCTTTGCGGACAGAGCTTTCTATGGCTACACCTTC.

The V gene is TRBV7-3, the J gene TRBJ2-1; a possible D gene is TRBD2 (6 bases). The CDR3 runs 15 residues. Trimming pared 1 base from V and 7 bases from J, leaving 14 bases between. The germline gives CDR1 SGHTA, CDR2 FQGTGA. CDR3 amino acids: CASSLIYGSVNEQFF. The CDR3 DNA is TGTGCCAGCAGCTTAATCTACGGGAGCGTGAATGAGCAGTTCTTC.

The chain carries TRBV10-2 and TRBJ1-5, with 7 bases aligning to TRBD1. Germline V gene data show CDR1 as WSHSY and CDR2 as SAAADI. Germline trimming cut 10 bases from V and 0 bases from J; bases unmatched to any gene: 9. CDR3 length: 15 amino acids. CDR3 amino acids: CATYDREYSNQPQHF. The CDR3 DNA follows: TGCGCCACCTATGACAGGGAGTATAGCAATCAGCCCCAGCATTTT.

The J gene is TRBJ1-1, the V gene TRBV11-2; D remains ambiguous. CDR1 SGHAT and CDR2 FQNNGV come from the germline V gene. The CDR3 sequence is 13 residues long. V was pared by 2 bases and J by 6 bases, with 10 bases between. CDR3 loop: CASSLNVRAEAFF. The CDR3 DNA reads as TGTGCCAGCAGCTTAAATGTCCGTGCTGAAGCTTTCTTT.